This entry lists 17 T cell receptor beta chains sequenced from one sample in a study of T cells after yellow fever vaccination. One entry per CDR3 protein results from TCRdb running MiXCR on the 5' RACE reads. This table holds some 220,000 distinct CDR3 sequences, roughly 3% found once. The starting material was CD4+ T cells sorted from PBMCs, obtained 10 days after the yellow fever booster vaccination. All receptors derive from a man aged 18 to 30 who received the YFV17D yellow fever vaccine.

This clonotype has a count of ten or more. V gene TRBV24-1 combines with J gene TRBJ2-1, with a weak D call TRBD2 (6 bases). V lost 7 bases and J 5 bases, leaving 20 bases between the germline ends. Germline V gives CDR1 KGHDR, CDR2 SFDVKD. The CDR3 has 16 residues. DNA for the CDR3: TGTGCCACCAGAGATCCAGGACTAAATACCGACAATGAGCAGTTCTTC. Amino acids: CATRDPGLNTDNEQFF.

The chain carries TRBV28 and TRBJ1-5; unclear D gene. Trimming shortened V by 5 bases and J by 4 bases, and 3 bases separated the two germline ends. The CDR3 length is 11 residues. Germline CDR1 reads MDHEN; CDR2 reads SYDVKM. Here the CDR3 reads CASSKNQPQHF. The CDR3 nucleotides are TGTGCCAGCAGTAAGAATCAGCCCCAGCATTTT.

This clonotype was counted between two and nine times. The gene calls are TRBV4-2 and TRBJ1-5; no clear D gene. The V end lost 0 bases, the J end lost 5 bases, and 5 bases lay between the germline ends. Germline V gene sequence: CDR1 LGHNA, CDR2 YNFKEQ. The CDR3 runs to 13 residues. The chain's CDR3 is CASSQDWDQPQHF. The CDR3 region has the DNA TGTGCCAGCAGCCAAGATTGGGATCAGCCCCAGCATTTT.

This clonotype was observed at least ten times. The J gene is TRBJ1-6, the V gene TRBV4-3; D gene ambiguous. CDR3 length equals 14 residues. CDR1 and CDR2 from the germline V gene are LGHNA and YSLEER. The V gene lost 3 bases and the J gene lost 12 bases, with 15 bases spanning the gap. The CDR3 DNA follows: TGCGCCAGCAGCCACGTTAGTGGAAACCGACCCCTCCACTTT. Residues: CASSHVSGNRPLHF.

CDR3 DNA sequence: TGTGCCAGCAGCTCCTACAGCTCGAACACCGGGGAGCTGTTTTTT. Its translation: CASSSYSSNTGELFF. The chain recombines TRBV7-2 with TRBJ2-2; no clear D gene. Germline loops: CDR1 SGHTA, CDR2 FQGNSA. The CDR3 spans 15 residues. V shed 4 bases and J shed 0 bases, with 9 bases lying between them.

This clonotype was counted only a few times. This chain connects TRBV5-5 to TRBJ2-2, with 11 bases that match TRBD2. With 7 bases clipped from V and 6 bases from J, the junction kept 14 bases outside the gene matches. The CDR3 has 17 residues. CDR1 is SGHKS, CDR2 YYEKEE, per germline (reference sequence). The CDR3 DNA sequence: TGTGCCAGCTCCCCCACTAGCGGGGGCTTACGTGCCGGGGAGCTGTTTTTT. Its protein product is CASSPTSGGLRAGELFF.

The V and J genes are TRBV12-3 or TRBV12-4 and TRBJ1-4; D uncertain. The V gene lost 6 bases and the J gene lost 4 bases, with 12 bases spanning the gap. The CDR3 contains 14 residues. CDR3 in DNA: TGTGCCAGCAGACTCAAGGAACTTAATGAAAAACTGTTTTTT. Its translation: CASRLKELNEKLFF.

The table lists this clonotype with many counts. This chain links TRBV9 with TRBJ2-7; TRBD1 agrees at 8 bases. The CDR3 runs to 14 residues. V trimming: 4 bases; J trimming: 1 base; junction bases outside the gene matches: 4. The germline V gene has CDR1 SGDLS and CDR2 YYNGEE. The CDR3 sequence: CASSRGTGSYEQYF. For the CDR3, the DNA is TGTGCCAGCAGCAGAGGGACAGGTTCCTACGAGCAGTACTTC.

This clonotype was picked up many times. The chain is built from TRBV5-1 and TRBJ2-2; possibly TRBD1 for D (5 bases). Germline loops: CDR1 SGHRS, CDR2 YFSETQ. V lost 4 bases to trimming and J lost 5 bases, with 6 bases between them. CDR3 length equals 12 residues. The CDR3 loop is CASSPGTGELFF. The CDR3 nucleotides are TGCGCCAGCAGCCCAGGGACCGGGGAGCTGTTTTTT.

This clonotype was found many times. The J gene is TRBJ1-3, the V gene TRBV5-1; tentative D call: TRBD1 (5 bases). Germline lookup yields CDR1 SGHRS and CDR2 YFSETQ. V was clipped by 4 bases and J by 0 bases, with 17 bases between them. The CDR3 sequence is 17 residues long. The CDR3 here is CASSLQDWGHSGNTIYF. As DNA, the CDR3 is TGCGCCAGCAGCCTACAGGATTGGGGTCACTCTGGAAACACCATATATTTT.

This clonotype was seen ten or more times. CDR3 sequence reads: CASSRTGLYEQYF. The CDR3 nucleotides read TGTGCCAGCAGCCGCACTGGGCTCTACGAGCAGTACTTC. The chain uses TRBV7-2 and TRBJ2-7; unclear D gene. Germline lookup yields CDR1 SGHTA and CDR2 FQGNSA. With 5 bases removed from V and 3 bases from J, the gap between germline ends came to 11 bases. The CDR3 contains 13 residues.

This clonotype was found a few times. This rearrangement joins TRBV10-3 to TRBJ2-1; 11 bases are a match to TRBD2. Germline loops: CDR1 ENHRY, CDR2 SYGVKD. After removal of 2 bases from V and 8 bases from J, the junction contained 5 bases not matched to a gene. CDR3 length equals 15 residues. The CDR3 DNA reads as TGTGCCATCAGTGAGGGGACTAGCGGATTTGATGAGCAGTTCTTC. Its translation: CAISEGTSGFDEQFF.

This clonotype has ten or more counts. The chain is built from TRBV28 and TRBJ2-3, with 8 bases fitting TRBD1. Germline V gene data show CDR1 as MDHEN and CDR2 as SYDVKM. V gave up 8 bases and J gave up 0 bases; unmatched junction bases: 4. This CDR3 is 14 amino acids long. CDR3 sequence reads: CASHQGASTDTQYF. CDR3 in DNA: TGTGCCAGCCATCAGGGGGCTAGCACAGATACGCAGTATTTT.

This clonotype was seen at least ten times. The chain links TRBV12-3 or TRBV12-4 to TRBJ1-2; 9 positions match TRBD1. This CDR3 region has 14 residues. Trimming removed 4 bases from V and 4 bases from J; junction bases left unmatched: 4. CDR3 residues: CASSWGQGGYGYTF. The CDR3 DNA is TGTGCCAGCAGTTGGGGACAGGGCGGCTATGGCTACACCTTC.

This clonotype was detected many times. The chain recombines TRBV3-1 with TRBJ2-5, with D unresolved. Between the trimmed V and J ends, which lost 0 bases and 5 bases, there was a span of 4 bases. CDR1 is LGHDT, CDR2 YNNKEL, per germline (reference sequence). The CDR3 totals 12 residues. Here the CDR3 reads CASSQERETQYF. The CDR3 bases are TGTGCCAGCAGCCAAGAAAGGGAGACCCAGTACTTC.

This clonotype was found many times. V gene TRBV7-2 combines with J gene TRBJ1-2; D unresolved. This CDR3 is built from 12 residues. V was cut by 8 bases and J by 2 bases, with 9 bases left in between. Germline V lookup: CDR1 SGHTA, CDR2 FQGNSA. The CDR3 region has the DNA TGTGCCAGCGCAAGGGCCAACTATGGCTACACCTTC. Protein product: CASARANYGYTF.

There are many counts of this clonotype. The chain joins TRBV12-3 or TRBV12-4 to TRBJ2-7; the match to TRBD2 covers 10 bases. This CDR3 is 12 amino acids long. Trimming cost V 6 bases and J 6 bases; bases outside gene matches: 2. The CDR3 region is CASSRLAGEQYV. In DNA, the CDR3 is TGTGCCAGCAGCCGACTAGCGGGCGAGCAGTACGTC.